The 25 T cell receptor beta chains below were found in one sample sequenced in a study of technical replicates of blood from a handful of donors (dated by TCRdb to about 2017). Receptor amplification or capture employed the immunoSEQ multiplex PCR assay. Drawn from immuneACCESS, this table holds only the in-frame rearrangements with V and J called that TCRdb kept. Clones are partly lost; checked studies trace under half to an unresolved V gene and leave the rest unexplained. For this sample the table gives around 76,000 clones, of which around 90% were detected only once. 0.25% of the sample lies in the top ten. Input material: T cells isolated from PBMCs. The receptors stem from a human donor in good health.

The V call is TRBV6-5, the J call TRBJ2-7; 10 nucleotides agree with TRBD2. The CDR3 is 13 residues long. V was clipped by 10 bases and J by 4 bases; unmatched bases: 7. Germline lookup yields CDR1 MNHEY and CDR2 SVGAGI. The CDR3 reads CATSLAGDYEQYF. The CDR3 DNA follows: TGTGCCACCTCTCTAGCGGGAGATTACGAGCAGTACTTC.

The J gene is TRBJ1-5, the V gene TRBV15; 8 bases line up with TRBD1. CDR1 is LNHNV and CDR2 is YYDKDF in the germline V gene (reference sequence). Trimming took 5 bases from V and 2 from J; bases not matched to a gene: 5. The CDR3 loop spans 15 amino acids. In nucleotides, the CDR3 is TGTGCCACCAGCCCGGACAGGGTCGGCAATCAGCCCCAGCATTTT. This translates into CATSPDRVGNQPQHF.

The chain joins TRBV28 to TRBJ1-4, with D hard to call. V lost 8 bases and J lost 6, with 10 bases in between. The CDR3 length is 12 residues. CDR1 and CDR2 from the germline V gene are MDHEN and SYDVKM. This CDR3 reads CASGLGYEKLFF. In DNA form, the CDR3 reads TGTGCCAGCGGTCTGGGCTATGAAAAACTGTTTTTT.

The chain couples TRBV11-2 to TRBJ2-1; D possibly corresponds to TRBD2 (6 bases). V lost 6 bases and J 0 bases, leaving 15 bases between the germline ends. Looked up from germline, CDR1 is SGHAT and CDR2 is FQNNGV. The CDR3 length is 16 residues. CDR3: CASSQGLLSSYNEQFF. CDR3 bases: TGTGCCAGCAGTCAAGGACTACTGAGCTCCTACAATGAGCAGTTCTTC.

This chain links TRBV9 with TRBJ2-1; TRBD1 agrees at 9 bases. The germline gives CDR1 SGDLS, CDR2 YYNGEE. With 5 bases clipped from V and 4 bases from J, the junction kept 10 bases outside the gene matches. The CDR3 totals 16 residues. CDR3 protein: CASSARQGGQYNEQFF. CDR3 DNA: TGTGCCAGCAGTGCAAGACAGGGGGGCCAATACAATGAGCAGTTCTTC. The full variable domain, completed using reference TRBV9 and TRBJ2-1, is DSGVTQTPKHLITATGQRVTLRCSPRSGDLSVYWYQQSLDQGLQFLIQYYNGEERAKGNILERFSAQQFPDLHSELNLSSLELGDSALYFCASSARQGGQYNEQFFGPGTRLTVL.

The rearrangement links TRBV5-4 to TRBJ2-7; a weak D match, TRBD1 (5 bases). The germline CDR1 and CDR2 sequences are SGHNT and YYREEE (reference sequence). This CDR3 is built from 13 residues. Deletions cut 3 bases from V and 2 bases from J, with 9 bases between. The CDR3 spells CASSSGHAYEQYF. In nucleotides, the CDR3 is TGTGCCAGCAGCTCTGGACATGCCTACGAGCAGTACTTC.

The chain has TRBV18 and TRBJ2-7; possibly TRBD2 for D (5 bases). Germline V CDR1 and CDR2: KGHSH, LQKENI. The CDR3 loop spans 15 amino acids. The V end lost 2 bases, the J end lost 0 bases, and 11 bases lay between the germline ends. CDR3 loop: CASSPSQRSSYEQYF. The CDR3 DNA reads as TGTGCCAGCTCACCATCACAGCGGAGCTCCTACGAGCAGTACTTC. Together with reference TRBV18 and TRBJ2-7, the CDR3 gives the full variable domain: NAGVMQNPRHLVRRRGQEARLRCSPMKGHSHVYWYRQLPEEGLKFMVYLQKENIIDESGMPKERFSAEFPKEGPSILRIQQVVRGDSAAYFCASSPSQRSSYEQYFGPGTRLTVT.

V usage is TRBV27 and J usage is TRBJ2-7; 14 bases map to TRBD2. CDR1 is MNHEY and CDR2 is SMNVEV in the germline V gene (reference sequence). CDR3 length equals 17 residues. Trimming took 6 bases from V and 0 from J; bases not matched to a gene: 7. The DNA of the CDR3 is TGTGCCAGCAGATCCAGGACTAGCGGGGGGCCCTCCTACGAGCAGTACTTC. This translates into CASRSRTSGGPSYEQYF.

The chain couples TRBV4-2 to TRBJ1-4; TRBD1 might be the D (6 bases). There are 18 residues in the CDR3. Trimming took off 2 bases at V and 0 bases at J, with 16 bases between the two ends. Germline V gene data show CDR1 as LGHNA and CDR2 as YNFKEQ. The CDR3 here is CASSQWTAARATNEKLFF. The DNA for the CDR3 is TGTGCCAGCAGCCAATGGACAGCGGCTAGGGCAACTAATGAAAAACTGTTTTTT.

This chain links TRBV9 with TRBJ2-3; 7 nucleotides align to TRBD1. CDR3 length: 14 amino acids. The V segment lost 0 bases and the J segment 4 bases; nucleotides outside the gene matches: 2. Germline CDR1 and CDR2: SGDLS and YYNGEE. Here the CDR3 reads CASSVAQGADTQYF. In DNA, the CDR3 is TGTGCCAGCAGCGTAGCTCAGGGGGCAGATACGCAGTATTTT.

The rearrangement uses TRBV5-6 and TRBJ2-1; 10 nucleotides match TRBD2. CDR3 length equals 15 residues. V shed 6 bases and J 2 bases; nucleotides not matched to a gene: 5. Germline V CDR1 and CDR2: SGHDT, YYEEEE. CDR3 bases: TGTGCCAGCAACAAACTAGCGGGGACCTACAATGAGCAGTTCTTC. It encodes CASNKLAGTYNEQFF. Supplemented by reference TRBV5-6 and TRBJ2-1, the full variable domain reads DAGVTQSPTHLIKTRGQQVTLRCSPKSGHDTVSWYQQALGQGPQFIFQYYEEEERQRGNFPDRFSGHQFPNYSSELNVNALLLGDSALYLCASNKLAGTYNEQFFGPGTRLTVL.

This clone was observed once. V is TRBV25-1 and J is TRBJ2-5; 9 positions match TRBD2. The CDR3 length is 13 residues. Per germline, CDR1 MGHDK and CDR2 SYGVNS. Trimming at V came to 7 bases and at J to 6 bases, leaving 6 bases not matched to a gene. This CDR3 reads CASNSSGVKTQYF. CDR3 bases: TGTGCCAGCAATTCTAGCGGGGTAAAGACCCAGTACTTC.

CDR3 coding DNA: TGTGCCAGCAGCTCTATAGCGGGTTCGAACACCGGGGAGCTGTTTTTT. Its protein product is CASSSIAGSNTGELFF. The J gene is TRBJ2-2, the V gene TRBV5-4; the match to TRBD2 covers 7 bases. V trimming: 3 bases; J trimming: 0 bases; junction bases outside the gene matches: 5. CDR1 and CDR2 from the germline V gene are SGHNT and YYREEE (reference sequence). The CDR3 runs to 16 residues.

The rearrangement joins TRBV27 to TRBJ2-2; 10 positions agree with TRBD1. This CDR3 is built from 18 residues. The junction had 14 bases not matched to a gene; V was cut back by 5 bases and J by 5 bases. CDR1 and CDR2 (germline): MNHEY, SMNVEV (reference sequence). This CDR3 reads CASSLLPPGTGVTGELFF. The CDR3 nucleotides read TGTGCCAGCAGTCTCCTACCTCCCGGGACAGGGGTTACCGGGGAGCTGTTTTTT.

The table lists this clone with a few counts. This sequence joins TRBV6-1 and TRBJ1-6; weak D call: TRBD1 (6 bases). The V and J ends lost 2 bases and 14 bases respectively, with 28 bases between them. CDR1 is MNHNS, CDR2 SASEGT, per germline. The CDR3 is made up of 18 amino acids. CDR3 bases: TGTGCCAGCAGTGAAACCCTCGTAGCTGGGGGCGAGATAAGAACCCTCCACTTT. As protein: CASSETLVAGGEIRTLHF.

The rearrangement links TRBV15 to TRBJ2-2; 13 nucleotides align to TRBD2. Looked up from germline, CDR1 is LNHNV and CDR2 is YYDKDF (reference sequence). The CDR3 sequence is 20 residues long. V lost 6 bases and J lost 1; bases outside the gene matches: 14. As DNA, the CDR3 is TGTGCCACCAGGGGTCTGCTTGGACTAGCGGGAGTCTGGAACACCGGGGAGCTGTTTTTT. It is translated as CATRGLLGLAGVWNTGELFF.

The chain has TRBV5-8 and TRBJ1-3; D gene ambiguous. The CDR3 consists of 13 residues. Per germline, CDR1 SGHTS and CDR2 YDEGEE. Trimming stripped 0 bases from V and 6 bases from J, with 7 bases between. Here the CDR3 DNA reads TGTGCCAGCAGCTTGGGTGTATTAAACACCATATATTTT. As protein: CASSLGVLNTIYF.

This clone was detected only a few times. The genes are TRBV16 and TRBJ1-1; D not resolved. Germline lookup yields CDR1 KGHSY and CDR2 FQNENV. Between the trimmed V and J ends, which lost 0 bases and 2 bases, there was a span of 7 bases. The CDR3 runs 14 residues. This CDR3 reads CASSQSGSNTEAFF. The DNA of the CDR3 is TGTGCCAGCAGCCAATCGGGCAGCAACACTGAAGCTTTCTTT.

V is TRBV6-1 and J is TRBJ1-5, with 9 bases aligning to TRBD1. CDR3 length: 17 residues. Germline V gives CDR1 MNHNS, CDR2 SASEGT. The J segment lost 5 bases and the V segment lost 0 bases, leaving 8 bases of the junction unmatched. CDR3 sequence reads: CASSEAVGDRADQPQHF. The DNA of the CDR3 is TGTGCCAGCAGTGAAGCCGTCGGGGACAGGGCGGATCAGCCCCAGCATTTT.

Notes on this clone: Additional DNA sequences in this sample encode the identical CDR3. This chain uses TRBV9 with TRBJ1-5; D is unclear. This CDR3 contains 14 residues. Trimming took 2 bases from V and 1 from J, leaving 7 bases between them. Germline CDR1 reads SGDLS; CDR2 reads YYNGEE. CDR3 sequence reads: CASSVGVSNQPQHF. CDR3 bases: TGTGCCAGCAGCGTCGGGGTAAGCAATCAGCCCCAGCATTTT.

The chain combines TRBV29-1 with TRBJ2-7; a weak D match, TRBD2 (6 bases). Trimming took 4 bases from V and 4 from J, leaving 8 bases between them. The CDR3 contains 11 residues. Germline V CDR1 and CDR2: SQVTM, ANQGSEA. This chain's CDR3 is CSVVEGYEQYF. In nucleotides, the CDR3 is TGCAGCGTTGTGGAGGGGTACGAGCAGTACTTC.

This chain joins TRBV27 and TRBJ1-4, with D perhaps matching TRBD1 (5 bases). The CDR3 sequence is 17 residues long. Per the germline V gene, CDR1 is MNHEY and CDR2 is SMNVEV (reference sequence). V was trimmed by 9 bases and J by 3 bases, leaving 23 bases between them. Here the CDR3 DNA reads TGTGCCAGGGATAAAAAATCCGGACATCCTGCTAATGAAAAACTGTTTTTT. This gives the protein CARDKKSGHPANEKLFF.

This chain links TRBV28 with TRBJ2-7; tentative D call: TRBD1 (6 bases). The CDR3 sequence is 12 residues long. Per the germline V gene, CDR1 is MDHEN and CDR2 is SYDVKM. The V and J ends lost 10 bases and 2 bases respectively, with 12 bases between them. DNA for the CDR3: TGTGCCACCCGGGACATTCCCTACGAGCAGTACTTC. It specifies CATRDIPYEQYF.

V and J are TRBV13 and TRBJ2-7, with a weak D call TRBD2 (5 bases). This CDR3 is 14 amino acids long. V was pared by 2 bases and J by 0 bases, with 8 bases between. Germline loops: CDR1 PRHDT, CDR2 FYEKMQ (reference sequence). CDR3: CASSLSGSSYEQYF. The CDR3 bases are TGTGCCAGCAGCTTAAGCGGAAGCTCCTACGAGCAGTACTTC.

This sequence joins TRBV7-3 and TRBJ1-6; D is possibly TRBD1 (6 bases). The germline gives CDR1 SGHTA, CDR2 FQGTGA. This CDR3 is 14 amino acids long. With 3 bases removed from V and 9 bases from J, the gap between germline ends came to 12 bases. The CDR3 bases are TGTGCCAGCAGCTTTAGGGGGTCGGGTTCACCCCTCCACTTT. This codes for CASSFRGSGSPLHF.